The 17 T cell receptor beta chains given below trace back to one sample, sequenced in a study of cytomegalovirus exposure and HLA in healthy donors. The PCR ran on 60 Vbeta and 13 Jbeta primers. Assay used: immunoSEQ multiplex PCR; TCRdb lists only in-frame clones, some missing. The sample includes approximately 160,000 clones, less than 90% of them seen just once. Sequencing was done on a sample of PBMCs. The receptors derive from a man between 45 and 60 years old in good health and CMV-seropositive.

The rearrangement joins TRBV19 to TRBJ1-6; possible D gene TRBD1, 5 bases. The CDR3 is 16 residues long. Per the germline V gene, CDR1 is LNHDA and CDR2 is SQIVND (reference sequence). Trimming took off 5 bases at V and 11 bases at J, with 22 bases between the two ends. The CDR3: CASSPRTSLGVAPLHF. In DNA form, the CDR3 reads TGTGCCAGTAGTCCCCGGACATCTCTTGGGGTGGCACCCCTCCACTTT.

For the CDR3, the DNA is TGTGCCAGCAGTTTAAGGGTAGGGGCTAGCAATCAGCCCCAGCATTTT. Its translation: CASSLRVGASNQPQHF. The V call is TRBV28, the J call TRBJ1-5; perhaps TRBD1 as D (5 bases). The CDR3 runs 16 residues. The V end lost 2 bases, the J end lost 0 bases, and 11 bases lay between the germline ends. Germline V CDR1 and CDR2: MDHEN, SYDVKM. The entire variable domain, with the rest obtained from reference TRBV28 and TRBJ1-5, is as follows: DVKVTQSSRYLVKRTGEKVFLECVQDMDHENMFWYRQDPGLGLRLIYFSYDVKMKEKGDIPEGYSVSREKKERFSLILESASTNQTSMYLCASSLRVGASNQPQHFGDGTRLSIL.

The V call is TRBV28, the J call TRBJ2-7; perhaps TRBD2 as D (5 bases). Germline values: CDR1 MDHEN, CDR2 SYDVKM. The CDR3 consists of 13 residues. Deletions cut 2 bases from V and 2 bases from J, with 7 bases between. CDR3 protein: CASSLPSPYEQYF. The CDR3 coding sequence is TGTGCCAGCAGTTTACCTAGCCCCTACGAGCAGTACTTC.

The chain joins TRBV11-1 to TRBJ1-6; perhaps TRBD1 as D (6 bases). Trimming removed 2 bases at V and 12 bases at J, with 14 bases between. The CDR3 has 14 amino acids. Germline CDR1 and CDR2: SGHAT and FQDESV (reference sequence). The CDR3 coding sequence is TGTGCCAGCAGCTTATCGGACAGCCTAGTACCCCTCCACTTT. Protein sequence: CASSLSDSLVPLHF.

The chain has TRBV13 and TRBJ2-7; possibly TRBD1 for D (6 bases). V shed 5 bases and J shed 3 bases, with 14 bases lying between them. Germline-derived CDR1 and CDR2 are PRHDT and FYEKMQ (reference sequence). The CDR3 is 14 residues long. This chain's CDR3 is CASSQQGIGYEQYF. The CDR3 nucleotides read TGTGCCAGCAGCCAACAGGGTATCGGCTACGAGCAGTACTTC.

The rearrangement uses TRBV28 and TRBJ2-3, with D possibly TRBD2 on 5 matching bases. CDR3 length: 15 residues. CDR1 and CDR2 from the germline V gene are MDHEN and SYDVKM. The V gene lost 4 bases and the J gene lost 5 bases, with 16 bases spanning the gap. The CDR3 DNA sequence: TGTGCCAGCAGTTACCTAGCATCCGAGGGAGATACGCAGTATTTT. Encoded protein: CASSYLASEGDTQYF.

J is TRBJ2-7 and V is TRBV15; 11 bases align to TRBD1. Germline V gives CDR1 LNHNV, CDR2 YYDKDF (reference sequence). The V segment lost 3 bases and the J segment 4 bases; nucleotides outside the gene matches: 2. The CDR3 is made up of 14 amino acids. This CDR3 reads CATSRDRGPYEQYF. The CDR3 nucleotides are TGTGCCACCAGCAGGGACAGGGGGCCGTACGAGCAGTACTTC. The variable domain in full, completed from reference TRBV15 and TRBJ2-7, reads DAMVIQNPRYQVTQFGKPVTLSCSQTLNHNVMYWYQQKSSQAPKLLFHYYDKDFNNEADTPDNFQSRRPNTSFCFLDIRSPGLGDTAMYLCATSRDRGPYEQYFGPGTRLTVT.

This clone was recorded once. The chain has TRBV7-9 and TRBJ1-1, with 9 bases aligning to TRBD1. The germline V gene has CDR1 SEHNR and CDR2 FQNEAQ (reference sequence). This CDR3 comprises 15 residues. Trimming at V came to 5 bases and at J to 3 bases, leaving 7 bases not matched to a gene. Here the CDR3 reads CASSDQQGAYTEAFF. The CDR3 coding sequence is TGTGCCAGCAGCGATCAACAGGGGGCGTACACTGAAGCTTTCTTT.

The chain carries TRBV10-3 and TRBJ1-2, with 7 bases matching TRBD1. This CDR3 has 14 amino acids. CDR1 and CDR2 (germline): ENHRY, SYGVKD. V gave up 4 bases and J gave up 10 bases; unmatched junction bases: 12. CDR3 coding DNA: TGTGCCATCAGTGTGGGACAGCCCCCAGGGAACTACACCTTC. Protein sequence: CAISVGQPPGNYTF.

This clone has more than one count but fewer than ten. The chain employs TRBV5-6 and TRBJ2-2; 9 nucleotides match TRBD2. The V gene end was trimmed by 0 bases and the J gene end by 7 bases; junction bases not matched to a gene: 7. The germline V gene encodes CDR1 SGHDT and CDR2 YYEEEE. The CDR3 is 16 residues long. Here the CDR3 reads CASSLEAGGVSGELFF. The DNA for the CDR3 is TGTGCCAGCAGCTTGGAAGCGGGGGGAGTTAGCGGGGAGCTGTTTTTT.

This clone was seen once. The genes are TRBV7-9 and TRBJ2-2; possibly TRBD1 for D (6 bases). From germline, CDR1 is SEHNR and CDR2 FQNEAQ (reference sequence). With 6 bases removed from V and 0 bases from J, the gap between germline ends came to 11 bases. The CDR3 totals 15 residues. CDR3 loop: CASSSGTTNTGELFF. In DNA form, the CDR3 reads TGTGCCAGCAGTTCCGGGACAACGAACACCGGGGAGCTGTTTTTT.

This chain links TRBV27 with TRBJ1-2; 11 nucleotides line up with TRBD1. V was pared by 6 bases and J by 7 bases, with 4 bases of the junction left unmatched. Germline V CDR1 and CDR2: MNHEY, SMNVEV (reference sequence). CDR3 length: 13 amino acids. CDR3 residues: CASSTGQGVGYTF. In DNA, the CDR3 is TGTGCCAGCAGCACGGGACAGGGGGTTGGCTACACCTTC.

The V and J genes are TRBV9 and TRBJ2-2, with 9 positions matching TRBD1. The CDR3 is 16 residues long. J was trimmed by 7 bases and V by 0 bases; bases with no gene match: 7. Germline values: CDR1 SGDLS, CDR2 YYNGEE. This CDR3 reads CASSVASTGGFGELFF. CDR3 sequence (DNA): TGTGCCAGCAGCGTAGCTTCTACAGGGGGCTTCGGGGAGCTGTTTTTT.

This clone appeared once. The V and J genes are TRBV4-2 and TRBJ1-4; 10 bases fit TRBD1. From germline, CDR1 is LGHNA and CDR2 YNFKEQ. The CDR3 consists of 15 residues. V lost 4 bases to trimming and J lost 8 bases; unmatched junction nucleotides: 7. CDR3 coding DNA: TGTGCCAGCAGCCTTCCCGGGACAGGGGAGGAAAAACTGTTTTTT. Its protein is CASSLPGTGEEKLFF.

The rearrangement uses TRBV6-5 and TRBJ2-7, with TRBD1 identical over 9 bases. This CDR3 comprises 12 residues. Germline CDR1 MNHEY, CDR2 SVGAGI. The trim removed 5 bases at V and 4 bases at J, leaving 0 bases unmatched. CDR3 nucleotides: TGTGCCAGCAGTGGGACAGGGTACGAGCAGTACTTC. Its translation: CASSGTGYEQYF.

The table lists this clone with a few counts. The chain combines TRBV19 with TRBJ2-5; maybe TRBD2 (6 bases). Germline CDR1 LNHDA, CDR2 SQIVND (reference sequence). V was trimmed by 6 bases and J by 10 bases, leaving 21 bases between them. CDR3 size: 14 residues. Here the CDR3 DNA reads TGTGCCAGTAGCCCCTCAGGACCCAGGAGGGACCAGTACTTC. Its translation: CASSPSGPRRDQYF.

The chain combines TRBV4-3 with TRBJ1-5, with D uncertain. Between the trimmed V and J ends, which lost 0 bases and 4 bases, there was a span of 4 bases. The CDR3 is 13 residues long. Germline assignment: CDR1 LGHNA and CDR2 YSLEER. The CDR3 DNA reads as TGCGCCAGCAGCCAAGATCTGAATCAGCCCCAGCATTTT. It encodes CASSQDLNQPQHF.